These T cell receptor beta chains were read from a single sample in a study of cytomegalovirus exposure and HLA in healthy donors. The method was immunoSEQ multiplex PCR; TCRdb's version includes in-frame clones alone and lacks a portion of them. This sample has about 170,000 clones, with about 85% found just once. The sequencing input was PBMCs. Source of these receptors: a woman aged 50 to 60 in good health and CMV-seropositive. CDR3s include the opening cysteine and the closing phenylalanine or tryptophan. D genes are given only for firm matches. Size tells how often a clone was seen (once, few, many) or the class of an expanded clone, and some rows leave it out.

v_call	j_call	clone_size	d_call	cdr3_aa	cdr3_nt
TRBV4-1	TRBJ2-7	-	-	CASSQDQGASYEQYF	TGCGCCAGCAGCCAAGATCAGGGTGCCTCCTACGAGCAGTACTTC
TRBV5-6	TRBJ1-5	-	TRBD1	CASSLRLTGRNQPQHF	TGTGCCAGCAGCTTGAGGTTGACAGGGCGTAATCAGCCCCAGCATTTT
TRBV25-1	TRBJ1-1	once	-	CASSGPGNMNTEAFF	TGTGCCAGCAGTGGTCCCGGGAACATGAACACTGAAGCTTTCTTT
TRBV7-2	TRBJ2-5	-	TRBD2	CASSLGLGRSKTQYF	TGTGCCAGCAGCCTTGGACTAGGTAGGAGTAAGACCCAGTACTTC
TRBV6-5	TRBJ2-5	-	TRBD2	CAAGGGGETQYF	TGTGCCGCCGGGGGGGGCGGAGAGACCCAGTACTTC
TRBV29-1	TRBJ2-5	-	TRBD1	CSADRGGETQYF	TGCAGCGCAGACAGGGGGGGGGAGACCCAGTACTTC
TRBV4-1	TRBJ2-7	-	TRBD2	CASSQEVELAGTEQYF	TGCGCCAGCAGCCAAGAAGTTGAACTAGCGGGTACGGAGCAGTACTTC
TRBV7-3	TRBJ2-1	-	-	CASSLTPVPPNEQFF	TGTGCCAGCAGCTTAACTCCAGTCCCCCCCAATGAGCAGTTCTTC
TRBV7-2	TRBJ2-1	few	TRBD2	CASSLGGLAGGQFF	TGTGCCAGCAGCTTAGGCGGACTAGCGGGGGGGCAGTTCTTC
TRBV7-9	TRBJ2-3	-	TRBD1	CASGKQGLGTDTQYF	TGTGCCAGCGGAAAACAGGGGCTGGGCACAGATACGCAGTATTTT
TRBV6-6	TRBJ1-2	-	TRBD1	CASSYRKQGDGYTF	TGTGCCAGCAGTTACCGGAAACAGGGGGACGGCTACACCTTC
TRBV5-1	TRBJ2-2	once	TRBD2	CASSLVSGRAGGELFF	TGCGCCAGCAGCTTGGTTAGCGGGAGGGCCGGCGGGGAGCTGTTTTTT
TRBV27	TRBJ2-7	-	TRBD2	CASQLAGLGEQYF	TGTGCCAGCCAATTAGCGGGATTGGGCGAGCAGTACTTC
TRBV4-1	TRBJ2-1	-	TRBD1	CASSQTPGTETANEQFF	TGCGCCAGCAGCCAAACCCCCGGGACAGAAACGGCCAATGAGCAGTTCTTC
TRBV5-6	TRBJ2-7	-	TRBD2	CASSPGGGSYEQYF	TGTGCCAGCAGCCCGGGGGGAGGCTCCTACGAGCAGTACTTC
TRBV6-1	TRBJ2-5	-	-	CASSDWTRGGETQYF	TGTGCCAGCAGTGATTGGACTCGGGGTGGCGAGACCCAGTACTTC